The T cell receptor beta chain under discussion was sequenced for a study of control samples from healthy donors and cancer patients. Only one count was recorded for this clone. V was shortened by 7 bases and J by 3 bases, with 9 bases between the two germline ends. This CDR3 is 12 amino acids long. CDR1 is MNHEY and CDR2 is SVGAGI in the germline V gene. The data were produced by immunoSEQ multiplex PCR, yet TCRdb's version contains in-frame clones alone and is incomplete. Of about 77,000 clones in the sample, about 92% were seen once. This TCR was sampled from an older woman in good health. This chain uses TRBV6-5 with TRBJ1-1; D remains ambiguous. The source material was blood. Here the CDR3 reads CASTWRYTEAFF. CDR3 DNA: TGTGCCAGCACTTGGCGCTACACTGAAGCTTTCTTT.